The T cell receptor beta chain described here comes from a study of T cells in tuberculosis. Sequencing used immunoSEQ multiplex PCR; TCRdb keeps in-frame clones, though not all of them. This table has roughly 44,000 clones, 90% to 95% appearing once. Latent tuberculosis screening used tuberculin skin test and IGRA at entry. Points on this clone: Its antigen is unidentified.

Broader study findings: Smaller distances to GMM-specific TCRs suggested their expansion in active tuberculosis. Active tuberculosis patients had shorter CDR3-alpha; the beta difference was nonsignificant.

The sequencing sample was made of PBMCs. The TCR was taken from a donor between 5 and 29 years old with latent tuberculosis or without tuberculosis infection.

Here the CDR3 DNA reads TGTGCCAGTAGTAACCAGGGGAGTAATGAGCAGTTCTTC. It encodes CASSNQGSNEQFF. The J gene is TRBJ2-1, the V gene TRBV19, with D possibly being TRBD1 (6 bases). Germline-derived CDR1 and CDR2 are LNHDA and SQIVND (reference sequence). There are 13 residues in the CDR3. The V end was cut by 4 bases, the J end by 7 bases, with 11 bases between.